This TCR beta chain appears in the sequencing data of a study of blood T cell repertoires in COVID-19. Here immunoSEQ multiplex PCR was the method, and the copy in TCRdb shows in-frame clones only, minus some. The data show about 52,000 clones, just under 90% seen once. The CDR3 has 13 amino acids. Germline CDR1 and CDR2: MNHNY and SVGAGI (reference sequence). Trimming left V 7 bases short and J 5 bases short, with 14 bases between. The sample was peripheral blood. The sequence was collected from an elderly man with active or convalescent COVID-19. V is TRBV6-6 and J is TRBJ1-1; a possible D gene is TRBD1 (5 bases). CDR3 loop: CASTSGRGTEAFF. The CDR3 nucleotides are TGTGCCAGCACCTCCGGGAGGGGAACTGAAGCTTTCTTT.